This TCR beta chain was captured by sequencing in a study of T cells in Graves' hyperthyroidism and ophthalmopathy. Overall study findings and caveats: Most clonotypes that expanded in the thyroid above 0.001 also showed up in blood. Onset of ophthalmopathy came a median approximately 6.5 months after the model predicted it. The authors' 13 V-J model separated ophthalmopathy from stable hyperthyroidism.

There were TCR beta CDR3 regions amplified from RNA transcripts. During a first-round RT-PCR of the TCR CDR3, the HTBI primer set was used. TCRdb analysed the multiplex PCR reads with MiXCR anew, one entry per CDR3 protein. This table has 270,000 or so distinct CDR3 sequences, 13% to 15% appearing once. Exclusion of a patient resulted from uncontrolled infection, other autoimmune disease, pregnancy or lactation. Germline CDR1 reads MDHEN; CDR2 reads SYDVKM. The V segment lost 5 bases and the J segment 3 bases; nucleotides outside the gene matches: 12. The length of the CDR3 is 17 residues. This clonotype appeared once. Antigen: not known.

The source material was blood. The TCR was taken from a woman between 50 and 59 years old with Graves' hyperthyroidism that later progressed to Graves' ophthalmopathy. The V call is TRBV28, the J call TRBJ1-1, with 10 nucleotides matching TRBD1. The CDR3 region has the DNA TGTGCCAGCAGTCGAATGACAGGGGGCGCGAGGGACACTGAAGCTTTCTTT. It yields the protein CASSRMTGGARDTEAFF.